The T cell receptor (beta chain) described here comes from a study of shared clonotypes between healthy human individuals. Study observations and caveats: Enrolling few donors narrowed the genetic and exposure-history diversity that was represented.

Details on this clone: Its antigen remains unknown.

Tens of millions of PBMCs were counted before genomic DNA extraction. Ten immunoSEQ deep assay plates held the unsorted PBMC DNA. Some clones are missing from TCRdb's copy, which holds only in-frame ones; the method was immunoSEQ multiplex PCR. This sample has about 510,000 clones, with roughly 85% found just once. This clonotype was obtained from a woman aged 40-49 years in good health. Some clones in this sample may be carry-over from other donors' samples. The sequenced sample consisted of PBMCs.

In nucleotides, the CDR3 is TGTGCCAGCAGCACTAGGGACAGGGCGGGCACTGAAGCTTTCTTT. Translating it yields CASSTRDRAGTEAFF. This chain links TRBV11-2 with TRBJ1-1; 9 bases align to TRBD1. The CDR3 extends over 15 amino acids. Germline assignment: CDR1 SGHAT and CDR2 FQNNGV. The trim removed 5 bases at V and 4 bases at J, leaving 8 bases unmatched.